Each of the 20 T cell receptor beta chains below was sequenced from the same sample in a study of shared clonotypes between healthy human individuals. Here immunoSEQ multiplex PCR was the method, and the copy in TCRdb shows in-frame clones only, minus some. The data hold some 630,000 clones, with roughly 96% observed a single time. Naive CD8 cells were CD45RO-negative, positively selected for CCR7, excluding terminally differentiated effector memory CD45RA+ cells. Sequenced input: naive CD8+ T cells sorted from blood. These receptors were obtained from a young woman in good health.

The chain recombines TRBV15 with TRBJ2-5; D assignment may be TRBD1 or TRBD2 (6 bases each). This CDR3 is built from 16 residues. V lost 0 bases and J lost 4, with 15 bases in between. Germline-derived CDR1 and CDR2 are LNHNV and YYDKDF (reference sequence). The CDR3 loop is CATSRDWGHGRETQYF. DNA of the CDR3: TGTGCCACCAGCAGAGATTGGGGACACGGGAGAGAGACCCAGTACTTC.

The gene calls are TRBV5-1 and TRBJ2-3; D might be TRBD1 (5 bases). V was trimmed by 2 bases and J by 0 bases, leaving 10 bases between them. The germline V gene encodes CDR1 SGHRS and CDR2 YFSETQ. The CDR3 totals 15 residues. The CDR3 nucleotides are TGCGCCAGCAGCTTACAGGATTCTAGCACAGATACGCAGTATTTT. As protein: CASSLQDSSTDTQYF.

V is TRBV6-7 and J is TRBJ2-7, with unresolved D. TRBV6-7 is placed among ORFs of uncertain function. The CDR3 has 11 amino acids. The germline V and J ends were trimmed by 10 bases and 0 bases, with 7 bases remaining between them. CDR3 DNA sequence: TGTGCCAAGGTCTTCTCCTACGAGCAGTACTTC. Translation: CAKVFSYEQYF.

V is TRBV2 and J is TRBJ2-7; D ambiguous. The V end was cut by 8 bases, the J end by 3 bases, with 8 bases between. Germline V gene data show CDR1 as SNHLY and CDR2 as FYNNEI. This CDR3 is built from 11 residues. The CDR3 sequence: CASYDNYEQYF. In nucleotides, the CDR3 is TGTGCCAGCTACGACAACTACGAGCAGTACTTC.

The chain has TRBV5-6 and TRBJ2-7; no definite D call. CDR3 length: 15 residues. Trimming pared 3 bases from V and 4 bases from J, leaving 17 bases between. The germline CDR1 and CDR2 sequences are SGHDT and YYEEEE. CDR3 region: CASSSYLKGSYEQYF. CDR3 sequence (DNA): TGTGCCAGCAGCTCCTATTTAAAAGGGTCATACGAGCAGTACTTC.

With regard to this clone: The sample holds other DNA sequences that translate to the same CDR3. This sequence joins TRBV7-9 and TRBJ1-1; tentatively, D is TRBD1 (5 bases). Germline values: CDR1 SEHNR, CDR2 FQNEAQ (reference sequence). Trimming stripped 3 bases from V and 1 base from J, with 9 bases between. The CDR3 is 14 residues long. CDR3 sequence reads: CASSLGVGNTEAFF. The CDR3 DNA follows: TGTGCCAGCAGCTTGGGGGTCGGGAACACTGAAGCTTTCTTT. Full variable domain (missing parts from reference TRBV7-9 and TRBJ1-1): DTGVSQNPRHKITKRGQNVTFRCDPISEHNRLYWYRQTLGQGPEFLTYFQNEAQLEKSRLLSDRFSAERPKGSFSTLEIQRTEQGDSAMYLCASSLGVGNTEAFFGQGTRLTVV.

The V call is TRBV7-2, the J call TRBJ2-5; D not certain. This CDR3 has 17 amino acids. Germline V lookup: CDR1 SGHTA, CDR2 FQGNSA. Trimming removed 0 bases at V and 5 bases at J, with 19 bases between. The CDR3: CASSLALGYSFGETQYF. The DNA for the CDR3 is TGTGCCAGCAGCTTAGCGCTCGGGTACTCCTTTGGGGAGACCCAGTACTTC.

V usage is TRBV5-6 and J usage is TRBJ1-5; possibly TRBD1 for D (5 bases). Looked up from germline, CDR1 is SGHDT and CDR2 is YYEEEE. The ends were cut back, 0 bases at V and 5 bases at J, with 9 bases in the middle. This CDR3 spans 14 amino acids. The CDR3 nucleotides read TGTGCCAGCAGCTTGGGTGGAGGGGATCAGCCCCAGCATTTT. Its translation is CASSLGGGDQPQHF.

This rearrangement joins TRBV27 to TRBJ1-2, with TRBD1 identical over 8 bases. Germline values: CDR1 MNHEY, CDR2 SMNVEV (reference sequence). J lost 7 bases, V lost 3 bases, and 7 bases had no gene match. This CDR3 has 14 residues. The DNA for the CDR3 is TGTGCCAGCAGTTTTCGTGACAGGGGTCCTGGCTACACCTTC. Its protein is CASSFRDRGPGYTF.

The V and J genes are TRBV28 and TRBJ2-2; unclear D gene. The CDR3 consists of 12 residues. Trimming took off 8 bases at V and 5 bases at J, with 9 bases between the two ends. Germline assignment: CDR1 MDHEN and CDR2 SYDVKM. For the CDR3, the DNA is TGTGCCAGCTGGGCAGCTACCGGGGAGCTGTTTTTT. This codes for CASWAATGELFF.

V usage is TRBV15 and J usage is TRBJ2-7; D remains unclear. With 5 bases removed from V and 5 bases from J, the gap between germline ends came to 10 bases. The CDR3 covers 12 residues. CDR1 is LNHNV, CDR2 YYDKDF, per germline (reference sequence). The CDR3 spells CATSSSHDEQYF. The CDR3 bases are TGTGCCACCAGCTCCAGCCATGACGAGCAGTACTTC.

The rearrangement uses TRBV28 and TRBJ2-1; tentatively, D is TRBD2 (6 bases). The CDR3 runs to 14 residues. Germline values: CDR1 MDHEN, CDR2 SYDVKM. V dropped 3 bases and J dropped 9 bases, with 15 bases sitting between them. This chain's CDR3 is CASSFEEVGGEQFF. CDR3 in DNA: TGTGCCAGCAGTTTCGAGGAGGTGGGGGGTGAGCAGTTCTTC. The variable domain in full, with the rest retrieved from reference TRBV28 and TRBJ2-1, is DVKVTQSSRYLVKRTGEKVFLECVQDMDHENMFWYRQDPGLGLRLIYFSYDVKMKEKGDIPEGYSVSREKKERFSLILESASTNQTSMYLCASSFEEVGGEQFFGPGTRLTVL.

This chain links TRBV28 with TRBJ1-1, with 7 bases aligning to TRBD1. V gave up 6 bases and J gave up 1 base; unmatched junction bases: 8. This CDR3 comprises 15 residues. The germline CDR1 and CDR2 sequences are MDHEN and SYDVKM. Written as DNA, the CDR3 is TGTGCCAGCAGGGATAACAGGGGACCGAACACTGAAGCTTTCTTT. This encodes CASRDNRGPNTEAFF.

The rearrangement uses TRBV19 and TRBJ1-2, with TRBD1 matching over 7 bases. The CDR3 spans 13 residues. Trimming took 5 bases from V and 8 from J; bases not matched to a gene: 8. Germline V gene sequence: CDR1 LNHDA, CDR2 SQIVND (reference sequence). DNA of the CDR3: TGTGCCAGTAGTGAAGGGGGCATAAAAGGCTACACCTTC. This translates into CASSEGGIKGYTF.

The chain uses TRBV15 and TRBJ1-5; D gene ambiguous. Looked up from germline, CDR1 is LNHNV and CDR2 is YYDKDF (reference sequence). Trimming removed 0 bases from V and 4 bases from J, with 16 bases in between. This CDR3 comprises 17 residues. The CDR3 loop is CATSRDVGSSGNQPQHF. The CDR3 nucleotides read TGTGCCACCAGCAGAGATGTTGGGTCGTCGGGGAATCAGCCCCAGCATTTT.

The V and J genes are TRBV15 and TRBJ2-7; D is ambiguous. Trimming pared 1 base from V and 0 bases from J, leaving 10 bases between. Germline V gene data show CDR1 as LNHNV and CDR2 as YYDKDF (reference sequence). The CDR3 has 15 residues. CDR3 sequence reads: CATSRGEPHSYEQYF. The CDR3 coding sequence is TGTGCCACCAGCAGAGGGGAACCCCACTCCTACGAGCAGTACTTC.

The chain employs TRBV28 and TRBJ2-1, with 14 positions matching TRBD2. The V gene end was trimmed by 2 bases and the J gene end by 8 bases; junction bases not matched to a gene: 11. This CDR3 is 18 amino acids long. From germline, CDR1 is MDHEN and CDR2 SYDVKM. In nucleotides, the CDR3 is TGTGCCAGCAGTTTACAACTCCCCGGGACTAGCGGGAGTGATGAGCAGTTCTTC. It encodes CASSLQLPGTSGSDEQFF.

The V gene is TRBV10-3, the J gene TRBJ2-1; 13 bases are a match to TRBD2. V shed 10 bases and J 8 bases; nucleotides not matched to a gene: 11. CDR1 is ENHRY, CDR2 SYGVKD, per germline. The CDR3 extends over 15 amino acids. The CDR3 region is CATVGLAGDVYEQFF. The CDR3 coding sequence is TGTGCCACCGTCGGACTAGCGGGAGATGTTTATGAGCAGTTCTTC.

The chain couples TRBV2 to TRBJ2-6; D may be TRBD1 or TRBD2 (5 bases each). V was trimmed by 4 bases and J by 0 bases, leaving 10 bases between them. This CDR3 spans 16 amino acids. Looked up from germline, CDR1 is SNHLY and CDR2 is FYNNEI. The CDR3 reads CASSAARGSGANVLTF. The CDR3 region has the DNA TGTGCCAGCAGTGCCGCGAGGGGCTCTGGGGCCAACGTCCTGACTTTC.

The chain has TRBV28 and TRBJ2-1; TRBD1 or TRBD2 may be the D gene (6 bases each). The V gene's germline CDR1 is MDHEN and CDR2 SYDVKM. The ends were cut back, 3 bases at V and 8 bases at J, with 26 bases in the middle. This CDR3 has 18 residues. The CDR3 DNA reads as TGTGCCAGCAGTTTCCCCCGTGGGATGGGCGGAGGGGGGCATGAGCAGTTCTTC. It encodes CASSFPRGMGGGGHEQFF.